The 17 T cell receptor beta chains presented below share a single source sample, sequenced in a study of blood T cell repertoires in COVID-19 (dated by TCRdb to 2018 to 2020). Libraries were made using the immunoSEQ multiplex PCR assay. Imported from immuneACCESS, the table was reduced by TCRdb to in-frame sequences with V and J called. These copies leave out some clones; in studies compared against another copy, an unresolved V gene accounts for under half, and the cause of the remainder is not known. The sample records around 310,000 clones, 80% to 95% of which are singletons. The ten most abundant clones make up under 7% of the sample. Sequenced sample: peripheral blood. The source is a woman in her twenties or thirties with COVID-19, enrolled during active disease.

This sequence joins TRBV5-1 and TRBJ2-5; 7 nucleotides agree with TRBD2. V was clipped by 4 bases and J by 2 bases; unmatched bases: 2. Germline CDR1 is SGHRS and CDR2 is YFSETQ. The CDR3 is made up of 13 amino acids. CDR3 DNA: TGCGCCAGCAGCCGACTAGCTCAAGAGACCCAGTACTTC. The encoded protein is CASSRLAQETQYF.

The rearrangement links TRBV2 to TRBJ2-1; the match to TRBD2 covers 11 bases. V lost 7 bases, J lost 6 bases, and 8 bases stayed unmatched. This CDR3 comprises 15 residues. CDR1 and CDR2 (germline): SNHLY, FYNNEI. Here the CDR3 reads CASTPLAGVGNEQFF. The DNA for the CDR3 is TGTGCCAGCACCCCACTAGCGGGAGTTGGCAATGAGCAGTTCTTC.

This chain joins TRBV29-1 and TRBJ1-2, with unresolved D. Germline CDR1 reads SQVTM; CDR2 reads ANQGSEA. Trimming left V 6 bases short and J 0 bases short, with 8 bases between. CDR3 length: 12 residues. The CDR3 DNA follows: TGCAGCGTGGAGGAAACTAACTATGGCTACACCTTC. Translation: CSVEETNYGYTF.

CDR3 in amino acids: CASSVRPGLVINEQFF. CDR3 coding DNA: TGTGCCAGCAGCGTCAGACCGGGACTAGTGATTAATGAGCAGTTCTTC. V usage is TRBV9 and J usage is TRBJ2-1, with 8 bases aligning to TRBD2. The CDR3 length is 16 residues. Per the germline V gene, CDR1 is SGDLS and CDR2 is YYNGEE. Germline trimming cut 2 bases from V and 7 bases from J; bases unmatched to any gene: 11.

The genes are TRBV6-5 and TRBJ2-3; D may be TRBD2 (6 bases). V was shortened by 5 bases and J by 4 bases, with 13 bases between the two germline ends. Germline loops: CDR1 MNHEY, CDR2 SVGAGI. The CDR3 length is 14 residues. CDR3 loop: CASSPYGGADTQYF. CDR3 sequence (DNA): TGTGCCAGCAGTCCCTATGGAGGGGCAGATACGCAGTATTTT.

This clone was recorded once. V gene TRBV6-1 combines with J gene TRBJ2-6; D is undetermined. The CDR3 runs to 15 residues. Per germline, CDR1 MNHNS and CDR2 SASEGT. Between the trimmed V and J ends, which lost 1 base and 0 bases, there was a span of 4 bases. The CDR3 region is CASSEGGSGANVLTF. The CDR3 DNA sequence: TGTGCCAGCAGTGAAGGAGGCTCTGGGGCCAACGTCCTGACTTTC.

The CDR3 DNA sequence: TGTGCCAGCAGCCCAGCTATGACAGGGCAGGACTACGAGCAGTACTTC. This gives the protein CASSPAMTGQDYEQYF. The chain joins TRBV9 to TRBJ2-7, with 7 nucleotides matching TRBD1. The ends lost 4 bases at V and 3 bases at J; junction bases unmatched: 13. Per germline, CDR1 SGDLS and CDR2 YYNGEE. This CDR3 has 16 residues.

The chain employs TRBV20-1 and TRBJ2-1, with D perhaps matching TRBD2 (6 bases). The CDR3 has 11 residues. V dropped 5 bases and J dropped 6 bases, with 8 bases sitting between them. Germline loops: CDR1 DFQATT, CDR2 SNEGSKA (reference sequence). DNA of the CDR3: TGCAGTGCTTCTAGCGTCAATGAGCAGTTCTTC. This encodes CSASSVNEQFF.

The chain is built from TRBV5-1 and TRBJ2-7; 8 bases are shared with TRBD1. Germline trimming cut 4 bases from V and 7 bases from J; bases unmatched to any gene: 7. CDR3 size: 13 residues. Germline values: CDR1 SGHRS, CDR2 YFSETQ. The CDR3 region has the DNA TGCGCCAGCAGCCAGGGACAGGCGAGGGAGCAGTACTTC. Protein product: CASSQGQAREQYF.

V is TRBV18 and J is TRBJ2-6; D remains ambiguous. V lost 3 bases, J lost 0 bases, and 9 bases lay in between. Germline values: CDR1 KGHSH, CDR2 LQKENI. The CDR3 loop spans 16 amino acids. Here the CDR3 DNA reads TGTGCCAGCTCACCGTTAGCCCCCTCTGGGGCCAACGTCCTGACTTTC. Amino acids: CASSPLAPSGANVLTF.

The count of this clone is one. The chain joins TRBV3-1 (or the pseudogene TRBV3-2) to TRBJ1-2, with 9 positions matching TRBD1. The CDR3 covers 13 residues. Germline V lookup: CDR1 LGHDT, CDR2 YNNKEL (reference sequence). V gave up 6 bases and J gave up 4 bases; unmatched junction bases: 3. The CDR3 region has the DNA TGTGCCAGCAGTGAGACAGGGGGCTATGGCTACACCTTC. Translating it yields CASSETGGYGYTF.

This clone was detected once. The chain combines TRBV4-1 with TRBJ2-7, with D tentatively TRBD1 (6 bases). The CDR3 spans 16 residues. Trimming stripped 1 base from V and 5 bases from J, with 18 bases between. Germline CDR1 and CDR2: MGHRA and YSYEKL. CDR3 in DNA: TGCGCCAGCAGCCAAGTTCAGGAACAGGGTAGGAACGAGCAGTACTTC. Protein: CASSQVQEQGRNEQYF.

The genes are TRBV6-6 and TRBJ2-5; 9 positions match TRBD2. Trimming removed 4 bases from V and 4 bases from J; junction bases left unmatched: 10. Germline CDR1 and CDR2: MNHNY and SVGAGI (reference sequence). This CDR3 contains 16 residues. CDR3 in DNA: TGTGCCAGCAGTTCGTTACTAGCGGGTATGCGAGAGACCCAGTACTTC. Translation gives CASSSLLAGMRETQYF.

The chain joins TRBV10-3 to TRBJ2-7, with a tentative D call TRBD1 (5 bases). Germline CDR1 is ENHRY and CDR2 is SYGVKD. Trimming took 0 bases from V and 3 from J, leaving 12 bases between them. The CDR3 is made up of 15 amino acids. CDR3 bases: TGTGCCATCAGTGAGTCGGGGTCAGGACACTACGAGCAGTACTTC. Its protein product is CAISESGSGHYEQYF.

The V call is TRBV6-5, the J call TRBJ1-1, with D unclear. The germline V gene has CDR1 MNHEY and CDR2 SVGAGI. V lost 2 bases to trimming and J lost 3 bases, with 7 bases between them. There are 13 residues in the CDR3. The CDR3 loop is CASSYDGDTEAFF. CDR3 DNA sequence: TGTGCCAGCAGTTACGACGGGGACACTGAAGCTTTCTTT.

The chain employs TRBV30 and TRBJ1-2; no clear D. V shed 4 bases and J shed 3 bases, with 9 bases lying between them. The CDR3 covers 12 residues. The germline V gene encodes CDR1 GTSNPN and CDR2 SVGIG (reference sequence). Written as DNA, the CDR3 is TGTGCCTGGACCAAGGACTACTATGGCTACACCTTC. This sequence encodes CAWTKDYYGYTF.

The rearrangement joins TRBV19 to TRBJ1-4; 7 bases match TRBD1. V shed 3 bases, J shed 4 bases, and the junction held 14 bases outside the gene matches. The CDR3 is 18 residues long. Germline assignment: CDR1 LNHDA and CDR2 SQIVND (reference sequence). CDR3 DNA sequence: TGTGCCAGTAGTATCCCCCCAGGGGGGCGGCAGAATAATGAAAAACTGTTTTTT. Translation: CASSIPPGGRQNNEKLFF.